The present entry profiles one T cell receptor (beta chain) with its context. This record comes from a study of spatial heterogeneity in lung cancer. MiXCR, run by TCRdb on the 5' RACE reads, gives a single entry per CDR3 protein. The top ten hold 3.5% to 5.5% of the sample, which has about 82,000 distinct CDR3 sequences, around an eighth seen once. The time point denotes: sample taken at primary tumor resection. The authors sequenced whole RNA from tumor, nontumor lung or frozen PBMC without sorting. The CDR3 totals 14 residues. The germline V gene has CDR1 KGHSH and CDR2 LQKENI. Trimming removed 4 bases from V and 4 bases from J; junction bases left unmatched: 6.

Sequenced material: PBMCs, taken at surgery. The receptor comes from a male donor with early-stage non-small cell lung cancer. The chain combines TRBV18 with TRBJ1-1; TRBD1 matches 7 bases. The CDR3 DNA follows: TGTGCCAGCTCACGTCAGGGGGAGGGCACTGAAGCTTTCTTT. Its protein is CASSRQGEGTEAFF.